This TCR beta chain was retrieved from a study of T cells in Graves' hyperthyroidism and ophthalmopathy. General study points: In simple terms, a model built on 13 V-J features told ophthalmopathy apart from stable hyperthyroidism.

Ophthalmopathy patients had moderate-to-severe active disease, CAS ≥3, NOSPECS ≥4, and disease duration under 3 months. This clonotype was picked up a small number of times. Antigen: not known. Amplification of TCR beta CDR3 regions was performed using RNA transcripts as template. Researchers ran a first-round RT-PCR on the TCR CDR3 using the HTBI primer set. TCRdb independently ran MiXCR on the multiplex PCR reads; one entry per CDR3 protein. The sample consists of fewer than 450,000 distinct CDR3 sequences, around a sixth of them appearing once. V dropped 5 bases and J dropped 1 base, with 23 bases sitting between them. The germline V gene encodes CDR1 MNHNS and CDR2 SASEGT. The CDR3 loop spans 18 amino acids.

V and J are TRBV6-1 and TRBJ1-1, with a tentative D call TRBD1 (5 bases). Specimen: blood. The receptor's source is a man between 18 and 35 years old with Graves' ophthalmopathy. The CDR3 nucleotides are TGTGCCAGCAGTTTTAACGCCGGGGCCTCCAATAGGAACACTGAAGCTTTCTTT. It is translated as CASSFNAGASNRNTEAFF.